There are many counts of the clone carrying this T cell receptor (beta chain). These data originate in a study of regulatory T cells in long-lasting Graves disease. TCR beta libraries were built with iRepertoire HTBI primers and Arm-PCR of CDR3 regions. TCRdb re-called the multiplex PCR reads through MiXCR, storing one row per CDR3 protein. The sample holds approximately 350,000 distinct CDR3 sequences, 15% to 20% seen once. Time point denoted: newly diagnosed GD, antithyroid drugs for less than 3 months. RNA extracted from PBMCs served as the sequencing template. CDR3 length: 15 amino acids. V shed 5 bases and J 7 bases; nucleotides not matched to a gene: 9. CDR1 is SGHTA, CDR2 FQGNSA, per germline. Another study also made use of these data, one on T cells in Graves' hyperthyroidism and ophthalmopathy.

This sequence joins TRBV7-2 and TRBJ2-2, with 8 bases that match TRBD2. This sequence originates from a woman aged 18 to 35 with Graves disease. The sequences come from peripheral blood mononuclear cells (PBMCs), collected at new diagnosis, from a patient treated with antithyroid drugs. The CDR3 sequence: CASSPRGGEVGELFF. CDR3 sequence (DNA): TGTGCCAGCAGCCCACGGGGGGGGGAGGTCGGGGAGCTGTTTTTT.